Here is one T cell receptor beta chain with its context. The antigen remains undetermined. This entry belongs to a study of Ad26.COV2.S vaccination and SARS-CoV-2 variants. As for the study in general: A participant enrolled in the COV1001 Ad26.COV2.S trial arm provided the sample. Study conclusions and caveats: Vaccine and placebo recipients had comparable breadth of non-spike TCRs. Ad26.COV2.S recipients had broader spike-specific TCRs (P = 0.0014).

The assay was immunoSEQ multiplex PCR, and TCRdb's table has in-frame clones only and misses some. The repertoire holds over 400,000 clones, with nearly 90% as singletons. J lost 2 bases, V lost 3 bases, and 9 bases had no gene match. Germline V gene data show CDR1 as MNHEY and CDR2 as SVGEGT. The CDR3 covers 18 residues. Treatment: around 19 received Ad26.COV2.S at low or high dose, single or two shots; roughly five received placebo; per-sample allocation not given. The samples date from day 63 after the first vaccine or placebo injection. The chain carries TRBV6-2 or TRBV6-3 and TRBJ2-5, with 13 bases aligning to TRBD2. Sequencing used peripheral blood, obtained in a trial of Ad26.COV2.S vaccine versus placebo. This receptor was taken from a person between 18 and 65 years old who received the Ad26.COV2.S COVID-19 vaccine or a placebo. The CDR3 bases are TGTGCCAGCAGTTATTTGGGTGGACTAGCGGGAGTACAAGAGACCCAGTACTTC. Its translation is CASSYLGGLAGVQETQYF.